A single sample gave rise to the 3 T cell receptor beta chains below, sequenced in a study of blood T cells in healthy people across ages. The authors ran a second PCR of about 7 to 12 cycles using a sample-barcoded 5' primer and a J-beta primer mix. Each CDR3 protein is one row after TCRdb ran MiXCR on the 5' RACE reads. The sample carries over a million distinct CDR3 sequences, 42% recorded once. The source material was blood. The receptors were gathered from a woman between 18 and 30 years old in good health.

This chain joins TRBV20-1 and TRBJ2-5, with TRBD2 matching 9 bases. CDR3 size: 16 residues. The V segment lost 6 bases and the J segment 1 base; nucleotides outside the gene matches: 12. Germline loops: CDR1 DFQATT, CDR2 SNEGSKA (reference sequence). DNA for the CDR3: TGCAGTGCAAAGTCCTTAGCGGGGGCCCCCCAAGAGACCCAGTACTTC. Its protein is CSAKSLAGAPQETQYF.

This clonotype was recorded a few times. This chain connects TRBV6-5 to TRBJ2-7, with TRBD2 as a possible D gene (6 bases). The CDR3 consists of 13 residues. V dropped 11 bases and J dropped 0 bases, with 14 bases sitting between them. Germline values: CDR1 MNHEY, CDR2 SVGAGI. The CDR3 region has the DNA TGTGCCGCCTGGAGGGGTAGCTCCTACGAGCAGTACTTC. Translated, it gives CAAWRGSSYEQYF.

This clonotype was recorded once. A read error is possible here, since a much larger clone lies one base away. The genes are TRBV7-3 and TRBJ2-7, with D possibly matching TRBD2 (6 bases). Deletions cut 5 bases from V and 7 bases from J, with 15 bases between. CDR3 size: 13 residues. CDR1 SGHTA and CDR2 FQGTGA come from the germline V gene. The CDR3 loop reads CASSEDRLEEQYF. For the CDR3, the DNA is TGTGCCAGCAGCGAGGATAGACTAGAGGAGCAGTACTTC. Variable domain in full (rest from reference TRBV7-3 and TRBJ2-7): GAGVSQTPSNKVTEKGKYVELRCDPISGHTALYWYRQSLGQGPEFLIYFQGTGAADDSGLPNDRFFAVRPEGSVSTLKIQRTERGDSAVYLCASSEDRLEEQYFGPGTRLTVT.